This T cell receptor beta chain was observed in a study of blood T cell repertoires in COVID-19. Whole-study context: T cells, B-cell-depleted T cells, or PBMCs provided the cDNA or gDNA that served as material.

CDR1 is MNHEY and CDR2 is SVGAGI in the germline V gene. Deletions cut 11 bases from V and 5 bases from J, with 12 bases between. This CDR3 has 12 residues. This clone occurred a few times. Authors' analysis steps: The authors estimated nucleated cell counts from reference gene primer amplification. Repertoires were generated with immunoSEQ multiplex PCR, while TCRdb's copy carries only in-frame clones and drops some. D and trimming were read from the DNA, whereas the V and J calls and clone size are those reported in that table. The sample has 250,000 or so clones, about 83% seen once. This study enrolled people aged roughly 18 to 100 from about two dozen US geographic areas. Grouping used clinical history reported by participants in a survey and questionnaire.

The receptor's source is a woman in her thirties or forties who had been exposed to COVID-19. The chain has TRBV6-5 and TRBJ2-2; tentative D call: TRBD2 (5 bases). The sequencing sample was made of PBMCs or T cells enriched from blood (not recorded which). CDR3 region: CAGGSGTGELFF. DNA for the CDR3: TGTGCCGGAGGATCGGGAACCGGGGAGCTGTTTTTT.